These 18 T cell receptor beta chains originate from one sample sequenced in a study of cytomegalovirus exposure and HLA in healthy donors. PCR used 60 Vbeta primers and 13 Jbeta primers. Here immunoSEQ multiplex PCR was the method, and the copy in TCRdb shows in-frame clones only, minus some. The data show under 250,000 clones, around 83% seen once. Sequenced material: PBMCs. These receptors were obtained from a middle-aged woman in good health and CMV-seronegative.

The rearrangement uses TRBV30 and TRBJ2-7; a weak D match, TRBD1 (6 bases). The V and J ends lost 5 bases and 9 bases respectively, with 17 bases between them. Looked up from germline, CDR1 is GTSNPN and CDR2 is SVGIG (reference sequence). The CDR3 totals 12 residues. CDR3 in DNA: TGTGCCTGGGAACGGGACACAGGAGGGCAGTACTTC. As protein: CAWERDTGGQYF.

This chain links TRBV9 with TRBJ2-1; TRBD1 agrees at 10 bases. V dropped 2 bases and J dropped 3; count of bases not matched to a gene: 2. This CDR3 contains 15 residues. Germline CDR1 reads SGDLS; CDR2 reads YYNGEE. CDR3 DNA sequence: TGTGCCAGCAGCGTTCGGGACAGGGGCTACAATGAGCAGTTCTTC. Protein sequence: CASSVRDRGYNEQFF.

V gene TRBV7-9 combines with J gene TRBJ2-1; 8 nucleotides line up with TRBD2. With V trimmed by 5 bases and J by 4 bases, 4 bases remained unmatched. The CDR3 has 14 residues. Per germline, CDR1 SEHNR and CDR2 FQNEAQ (reference sequence). The CDR3 sequence is CASSPLAEYNEQFF. The CDR3 DNA follows: TGTGCCAGCAGCCCACTAGCGGAGTACAATGAGCAGTTCTTC.

This clone was detected a few times. This sequence joins TRBV7-9 and TRBJ1-2, with a possible D match to TRBD1 (6 bases). Germline V lookup: CDR1 SEHNR, CDR2 FQNEAQ (reference sequence). The CDR3 is made up of 15 amino acids. The ends were cut back, 3 bases at V and 10 bases at J, with 21 bases in the middle. CDR3 in amino acids: CASSLVRQAPGTYTF. CDR3 sequence (DNA): TGTGCCAGCAGCTTGGTTCGACAGGCGCCTGGAACCTACACCTTC. Full variable domain (missing parts from reference TRBV7-9 and TRBJ1-2): DTGVSQNPRHKITKRGQNVTFRCDPISEHNRLYWYRQTLGQGPEFLTYFQNEAQLEKSRLLSDRFSAERPKGSFSTLEIQRTEQGDSAMYLCASSLVRQAPGTYTFGSGTRLTVV.

This rearrangement joins TRBV18 to TRBJ1-5; D gene unclear. V lost 3 bases to trimming and J lost 6 bases, with 15 bases between them. This CDR3 spans 15 amino acids. Germline loops: CDR1 KGHSH, CDR2 LQKENI. CDR3 protein: CASSPIGRDIQPQHF. The CDR3 DNA follows: TGTGCCAGCTCACCGATAGGGAGAGATATTCAGCCCCAGCATTTT.

The V and J genes are TRBV5-1 and TRBJ1-2; D is undetermined. The CDR3 is 12 residues long. CDR1 and CDR2 (germline): SGHRS, YFSETQ. Trimming pared 1 base from V and 8 bases from J, leaving 9 bases between. The CDR3 DNA reads as TGCGCCAGCAGCTTGATCGGGTACGGCTACACCTTC. This encodes CASSLIGYGYTF.

As concerns this clone: Additional DNA sequences in this sample encode the identical CDR3. CDR3 nucleotides: TGTGCCAGCAGCTTTAGCGGGGGTGCCTACGAGCAGTACTTC. Its protein product is CASSFSGGAYEQYF. This chain connects TRBV7-2 to TRBJ2-7, with 9 bases lining up with TRBD2. CDR3 length: 14 amino acids. V trimming: 3 bases; J trimming: 2 bases; junction bases outside the gene matches: 2. Germline assignment: CDR1 SGHTA and CDR2 FQGNSA.

This chain joins TRBV5-1 and TRBJ2-7; TRBD1 might be the D (6 bases). The CDR3 loop spans 15 amino acids. With 0 bases removed from V and 3 bases from J, the gap between germline ends came to 13 bases. In germline, CDR1 is SGHRS, CDR2 YFSETQ. The CDR3: CASSLDLGQIYEQYF. The DNA of the CDR3 is TGCGCCAGCAGCTTGGACCTCGGACAGATCTACGAGCAGTACTTC.

J is TRBJ2-7 and V is TRBV7-8; D gene uncertain. V was trimmed by 3 bases and J by 6 bases, leaving 9 bases between them. The CDR3 is 12 residues long. Germline-derived CDR1 and CDR2 are SGHVS and FQNEAQ. The DNA of the CDR3 is TGTGCCAGCAGCTTTGCGGTCGGCGAGCAGTACTTC. Translating gives CASSFAVGEQYF.

The sample holds a few counts of this clone. V gene TRBV6-1 combines with J gene TRBJ1-4; D remains ambiguous. This CDR3 spans 13 amino acids. The germline V gene encodes CDR1 MNHNS and CDR2 SASEGT. V lost 4 bases and J 8 bases, leaving 11 bases between the germline ends. CDR3 bases: TGTGCCAGCAGTGTGAGGGAAAGGGAAAAACTGTTTTTT. It encodes CASSVREREKLFF.

This chain connects TRBV10-3 to TRBJ1-5; weak D call: TRBD1 (6 bases). The V end was cut by 0 bases, the J end by 0 bases, with 12 bases between. CDR3 size: 17 residues. Germline values: CDR1 ENHRY, CDR2 SYGVKD. The CDR3 sequence is CAISESNRAYSNQPQHF. The CDR3 DNA reads as TGTGCCATCAGTGAGTCGAACAGGGCCTATAGCAATCAGCCCCAGCATTTT.

V usage is TRBV7-3 and J usage is TRBJ2-3, with D possibly TRBD1 on 6 matching bases. V was shortened by 6 bases and J by 1 base, with 8 bases between the two germline ends. The CDR3 spans 13 residues. Per germline, CDR1 SGHTA and CDR2 FQGTGA. CDR3 nucleotides: TGTGCCAGCAGACAGGGAGGCACAGATACGCAGTATTTT. This codes for CASRQGGTDTQYF.

As for this clone: The same CDR3 also results from other DNA sequences found in this sample. The V call is TRBV7-7, the J call TRBJ2-7, with 8 bases that match TRBD1. The germline V gene has CDR1 SSHAT and CDR2 FNYEAQ (reference sequence). This CDR3 spans 14 amino acids. V gave up 5 bases and J gave up 4 bases; unmatched junction bases: 7. CDR3 region: CASSPGTGVYEQYF. Here the CDR3 DNA reads TGTGCCAGCAGCCCCGGGACAGGCGTTTACGAGCAGTACTTC.

The chain links TRBV27 to TRBJ2-3, with 12 nucleotides matching TRBD2. Germline V gene sequence: CDR1 MNHEY, CDR2 SMNVEV (reference sequence). CDR3 length: 20 residues. Trimming took 5 bases from V and 0 from J; bases not matched to a gene: 15. The CDR3 DNA is TGTGCCAGCAGTCCTCGGGGGACTAGCGGGTCCTGGTCTAGCACAGATACGCAGTATTTT. Protein sequence: CASSPRGTSGSWSSTDTQYF.

This sequence joins TRBV18 and TRBJ2-3, with 8 bases fitting TRBD1. The CDR3 has 16 amino acids. CDR1 and CDR2 (germline): KGHSH, LQKENI. V dropped 4 bases and J dropped 2; count of bases not matched to a gene: 8. In DNA form, the CDR3 reads TGTGCCAGCTCACTGACAGGGGCCCTGAACACAGATACGCAGTATTTT. Translating gives CASSLTGALNTDTQYF.

This clone occurred a few times. The chain joins TRBV11-1 to TRBJ1-5; D ambiguous. Trimming left V 1 base short and J 1 base short, with 8 bases between. The CDR3 loop spans 15 amino acids. CDR1 and CDR2 from the germline V gene are SGHAT and FQDESV (reference sequence). CDR3 amino acids: CASSLVRLSNQPQHF. The CDR3, as DNA: TGTGCCAGCAGCTTAGTTCGGTTAAGCAATCAGCCCCAGCATTTT. Full variable domain (outside the CDR3, taken from reference TRBV11-1 and TRBJ1-5): EAEVAQSPRYKITEKSQAVAFWCDPISGHATLYWYRQILGQGPELLVQFQDESVVDDSQLPKDRFSAERLKGVDSTLKIQPAELGDSAMYLCASSLVRLSNQPQHFGDGTRLSIL.

The genes are TRBV29-1 and TRBJ2-7; 7 bases match TRBD1. Germline assignment: CDR1 SQVTM and CDR2 ANQGSEA. This CDR3 has 12 amino acids. V trimming: 3 bases; J trimming: 9 bases; junction bases outside the gene matches: 8. CDR3 sequence: CSVDMTGSGQYF. The CDR3 nucleotides read TGCAGCGTTGATATGACAGGGAGCGGGCAGTACTTC.

This chain uses TRBV19 with TRBJ1-2; 8 bases match TRBD1. V shed 4 bases, J shed 8 bases, and the junction held 15 bases outside the gene matches. This CDR3 spans 16 amino acids. In germline, CDR1 is LNHDA, CDR2 SQIVND (reference sequence). The CDR3 spells CASSRVPRGLSGGYTF. The CDR3 DNA reads TGTGCCAGTAGTAGAGTCCCCAGGGGGCTGTCGGGAGGCTACACCTTC. Full variable domain (missing parts from reference TRBV19 and TRBJ1-2): DGGITQSPKYLFRKEGQNVTLSCEQNLNHDAMYWYRQDPGQGLRLIYYSQIVNDFQKGDIAEGYSVSREKKESFPLTVTSAQKNPTAFYLCASSRVPRGLSGGYTFGSGTRLTVV.